The clone carrying this T cell receptor beta chain has only a few counts. Researchers sorted participants into cohorts using their self-reported clinical history. Either two negative PCRs, clearance, or symptom resolution qualified Cohort 3 donors as recovered. These data come from a study of blood T cell repertoires in COVID-19. Study as a whole: The United States, Italy and Spain provided the acute and convalescent COVID-19 samples.

The CDR3 runs 15 residues. Germline CDR1 reads LNHNV; CDR2 reads YYDKDF (reference sequence). Trimming stripped 4 bases from V and 0 bases from J, with 12 bases between. Authors' methods: Amplification from reference gene primers served as the basis for estimated nucleated cell counts. The repertoire was sequenced with immunoSEQ multiplex PCR; TCRdb's copy has only in-frame clones and lacks some. D and trimming were read from the DNA, whereas the V and J calls and clone size are those reported in that table. Of 150,000 to 200,000 clones listed, 82% were seen once; the top ten hold 18%. V is TRBV15 and J is TRBJ1-2; tentatively, D is TRBD1 (6 bases). The sample taken for sequencing was PBMCs or T cells enriched from blood (not recorded which). The sequence was collected from a man aged 60 to 69 who had recovered from COVID-19. DNA of the CDR3: TGTGCCACCAGCACCCGGGACACCGCTAACTATGGCTACACCTTC. Its translation: CATSTRDTANYGYTF.